This is a list of T cell receptor beta chains from one sample in a study of radiotherapy plus CTLA-4 blockade in lung cancer. Sequencing was performed with immunoSEQ multiplex PCR; in TCRdb, only in-frame clones are kept and a portion is missing. The repertoire holds approximately 35,000 clones, with roughly 85% as singletons. The material sequenced was peripheral blood, taken from a patient treated with radiotherapy plus ipilimumab. The origin of the receptors is a human donor with non-small cell lung cancer who had stable disease on radiotherapy plus ipilimumab. Both conserved end residues are part of each CDR3. The D gene is left open where the match is weak.

V: TRBV11-2; D: -; CDR3: CASSLVPRGSSGANVLTF
V: TRBV15; D: -; CDR3: CATSSLNSGNTIYF
V: TRBV7-3; D: TRBD1; CDR3: CASSFDRGGTGYTF
V: TRBV5-8; D: -; CDR3: CASSLGTGYSNQPQHF
V: TRBV11-2; D: TRBD2; CDR3: CASSLEYGGKETQYF
V: TRBV11-2; D: -; CDR3: CASSGLRGIRNIQYF
V: TRBV27; D: -; CDR3: CASRPIDRNTGELFF
V: TRBV12-2; D: -; CDR3: CASRHGDGQRGIEKLFF
V: TRBV30; D: TRBD2; CDR3: CAFIAGETPYNEQFF
V: TRBV30; D: TRBD2; CDR3: CAWRAGRRVDEQFF
V: TRBV7-8; D: -; CDR3: CASNLNDGSYEQYF
V: TRBV5-8; D: -; CDR3: CASSFRGTEAFF
V: TRBV7-2; D: -; CDR3: CASSYVEAGSYQYF
V: TRBV28; D: TRBD2; CDR3: CASNVLAGVGSSYEQYF
V: TRBV10-3; D: -; CDR3: CAISEGGSGGRTDTQYF
V: TRBV7-3; D: TRBD2; CDR3: CASSLGGGYEQYF
V: TRBV27; D: -; CDR3: CASSLSDRLRGLNTEAFF
V: TRBV2; D: -; CDR3: CASSARELNTGELFF
V: TRBV6-1; D: -; CDR3: CASSEYNQPQHF
V: TRBV30; D: TRBD1; CDR3: CAWSRGQDNSPLHF
V: TRBV7-2; D: TRBD1; CDR3: CASSQQGYYEQYF
V: TRBV19; D: TRBD1; CDR3: CASSTGDRTYNSPLHF
V: TRBV27; D: -; CDR3: CASKGAGGGQETQYF
V: TRBV27; D: TRBD1; CDR3: CASSYRGRRQPQHF
V: TRBV28; D: -; CDR3: CASSSLQAVNNEKLFF
V: TRBV9; D: -; CDR3: CASSVLGSSYEQYF
V: TRBV7-3; D: TRBD2; CDR3: CASSPLARGDTQYF
V: TRBV27; D: TRBD1; CDR3: CASSSPGQGKDTQYF
V: TRBV4-3; D: TRBD2; CDR3: CASSQDAAGANTGELFF
V: TRBV7-2; D: TRBD2; CDR3: CASSLASGSYEQYF
V: TRBV10-1; D: -; CDR3: CASSDLLTGTTDTQYF
V: TRBV5-1; D: TRBD1; CDR3: CASSLSQGQGEKLFF
V: TRBV6-5; D: -; CDR3: CASSYSGAGDQPQHF
V: TRBV7-9; D: TRBD2; CDR3: CASSLGREHRYNEQFF
V: TRBV21-1; D: -; CDR3: CASSGIDRGPRETQYF
V: TRBV27; D: -; CDR3: CASREAGVGEKLFF
V: TRBV4-3; D: -; CDR3: CASSQELRNSYNEQFF
V: TRBV7-2; D: TRBD2; CDR3: CASSLRAGVAYNEQFF
V: TRBV15; D: TRBD1; CDR3: CATSPGDRGSYTF
V: TRBV9; D: TRBD1; CDR3: CASSVGQGAGGELFF
V: TRBV27; D: TRBD1; CDR3: CASSRIGDRGLGEQYF
V: TRBV28; D: -; CDR3: CASSLTANSPLHF
V: TRBV5-4; D: -; CDR3: CASSPENLRPETQYF
V: TRBV5-6; D: -; CDR3: CASSAEWSGSTDTQYF
V: TRBV5-1; D: -; CDR3: CASSFGQAQNIQYF
V: TRBV28; D: -; CDR3: CASSSHRELVGSEQYF
V: TRBV27; D: TRBD1; CDR3: CASSPRWAGGYNEQFF
V: TRBV7-6; D: TRBD2; CDR3: CASSFDSGTSGRYEQFF
V: TRBV4-1; D: TRBD2; CDR3: CASSQDGLASSSGANVLTF
V: TRBV2; D: -; CDR3: CASSDPNEQYF
V: TRBV6-1; D: TRBD1; CDR3: CASSAGGWNAFF
V: TRBV11-3; D: -; CDR3: CASSLGSAYQETQYF
V: TRBV7-9; D: -; CDR3: CASSLNTALNTEAFF
V: TRBV9; D: -; CDR3: CASSPRTFNEQFF
V: TRBV27; D: TRBD1; CDR3: CASKRRGQGADEQYF
V: TRBV5-6; D: TRBD1; CDR3: CASSFPRGQSYGYTF